This T cell receptor beta chain came from a study of blood T cell repertoires in COVID-19. About the research overall: Sites across the United States, Italy and Spain contributed samples from acute and convalescent COVID-19. PBMCs, B-cell-depleted T cells, or T cells were the source of the cDNA or gDNA that made up the material.

Study processing details: Estimation of nucleated cell counts relied on the amplification of reference gene primers. The method was immunoSEQ multiplex PCR; TCRdb's version includes in-frame clones alone and lacks a portion of them. The V and J calls and the clone size are those of that table, but D and trimming were determined from the DNA. The repertoire holds more than 65,000 clones, with approximately 82% as singletons. CDR1 and CDR2 (germline): MNHEY, SMNVEV (reference sequence). This CDR3 is 13 amino acids long. V shed 4 bases and J shed 4 bases, with 10 bases lying between them. The rearrangement links TRBV27 to TRBJ2-5; D remains ambiguous. The sample taken for sequencing was peripheral blood. The TCR originated in a woman aged 65 to 85 with acute or convalescent COVID-19. DNA of the CDR3: TGTGCCAGCAGTTCCCAGGTTGGAGAGACCCAGTACTTC. Its translation is CASSSQVGETQYF.